This T cell receptor beta chain was sequenced for a study of T cells expressing NK-cell markers. TCR beta cDNA was made by 5'RACE template switching with UMIs. TCRdb re-called the 5' RACE reads and shows each CDR3 protein once, DNA omitted. The listing contains roughly 160,000 distinct CDR3 sequences. Germline lookup yields CDR1 SGHTA and CDR2 FQGTGA. The CDR3 has 14 amino acids. To note about this clonotype: Its antigen is unidentified.

Study findings and constraints: Several of the donors also had these clonotypes leading their CD3+CD56-NKG2C+ fraction.

The sequence was obtained from a man between 18 and 69 years old in good health. The material sequenced was blood T cells: a sorted CD56 or NKG2C T cell subset, CD4+ or CD8+ T cells, or bulk PBMC T cells (not recorded which). The chain is built from TRBV7-3 and TRBJ2-2; absent DNA, TCRdb's TRBD1 call cannot be checked. The CDR3 protein is CASGTGGYTGELFF.